The source of this T cell receptor beta chain is a study of early stage breast cancer tumors. The assay was immunoSEQ multiplex PCR, and TCRdb's table has in-frame clones only and misses some. The table lists some 5,800 clones, roughly 73% of them singletons, with around a tenth in the top ten. The CDR3 extends over 14 amino acids. CDR1 and CDR2 (germline): SEHNR, FQNEAQ (reference sequence). Trimming took 5 bases from V and 1 from J; bases not matched to a gene: 4. Sequenced material: normal breast tissue next to the tumor. This receptor was obtained from a person aged 35-49 years with breast cancer. This sequence joins TRBV7-9 and TRBJ2-5, with 7 bases aligning to TRBD2. The CDR3 DNA follows: TGTGCCAGCAGCCGAGGGAGGGGCCAAGAGACCCAGTACTTC. Translated: CASSRGRGQETQYF.